Here is one T cell receptor (beta chain) with its context. Original processing methods: Estimation of nucleated cell counts was performed using reference gene primer amplification. This table comes from immunoSEQ multiplex PCR, and its TCRdb copy is limited to in-frame clones, with some not included. V, J and clone size were drawn from that table, and D and trimming were deduced from the DNA. The data hold 85,000 to 90,000 clones, with nearly 90% observed a single time. The data were obtained in a study of blood T cell repertoires in COVID-19. On the study more broadly: Specimens from acute and convalescent COVID-19 originated in the United States, Italy and Spain.

The CDR3 sequence is 15 residues long. Germline V gene data show CDR1 as MNHEY and CDR2 as SVGAGI. V was clipped by 4 bases and J by 3 bases, with 13 bases between them. V and J are TRBV6-5 and TRBJ1-3; possible D gene TRBD1, 6 bases. The source is a woman aged 80 or over with active COVID-19. Sequencing was performed on peripheral blood. The CDR3 protein is CASSLSGTIGNTIYF. The CDR3 DNA reads TGTGCCAGCAGTTTGTCCGGGACAATTGGAAACACCATATATTTT.